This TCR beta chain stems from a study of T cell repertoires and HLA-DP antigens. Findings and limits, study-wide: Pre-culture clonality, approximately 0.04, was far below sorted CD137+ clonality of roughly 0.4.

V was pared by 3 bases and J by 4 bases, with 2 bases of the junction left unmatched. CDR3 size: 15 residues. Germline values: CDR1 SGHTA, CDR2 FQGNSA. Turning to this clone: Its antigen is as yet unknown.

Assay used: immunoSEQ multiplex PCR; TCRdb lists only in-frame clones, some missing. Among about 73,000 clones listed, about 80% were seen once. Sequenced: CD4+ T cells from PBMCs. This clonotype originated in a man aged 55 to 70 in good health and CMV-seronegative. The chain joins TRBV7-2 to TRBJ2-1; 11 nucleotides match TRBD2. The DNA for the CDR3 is TGTGCCAGCAGCTTTAGACTAGCGGGATACAATGAGCAGTTCTTC. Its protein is CASSFRLAGYNEQFF.